Shown below are 7 T cell receptor beta chains from a single sample sequenced in a study of blood T cell repertoires in COVID-19. Sequencing used immunoSEQ multiplex PCR; TCRdb keeps in-frame clones, though not all of them. The repertoire holds about 300,000 clones, with about 85% as singletons. The specimen sequenced was peripheral blood. The receptors were gathered from a human donor in a cohort sampled during active COVID-19.

This sequence joins TRBV5-1 and TRBJ2-7; 8 bases agree with TRBD1. Germline trimming cut 0 bases from V and 3 bases from J; bases unmatched to any gene: 5. The CDR3 sequence is 15 residues long. Germline-derived CDR1 and CDR2 are SGHRS and YFSETQ. CDR3 bases: TGCGCCAGCAGCTTGGGACAGGGGAGTAACTACGAGCAGTACTTC. This translates into CASSLGQGSNYEQYF.

The genes are TRBV6-5 and TRBJ2-7, with TRBD2 identical over 14 bases. CDR3 length: 15 amino acids. J lost 4 bases, V lost 8 bases, and 7 bases had no gene match. Germline-derived CDR1 and CDR2 are MNHEY and SVGAGI. The CDR3 DNA is TGTGCCAGCTCACAGGGACTAGCGGGAGCATACGAGCAGTACTTC. As protein: CASSQGLAGAYEQYF.

The gene calls are TRBV27 and TRBJ2-6, with TRBD1 matching 9 bases. Trimming removed 2 bases from V and 2 bases from J; junction bases left unmatched: 7. The CDR3 loop spans 18 amino acids. In germline, CDR1 is MNHEY, CDR2 SMNVEV (reference sequence). The CDR3 region is CASSLGTGNLPGANVLTF. In DNA, the CDR3 is TGTGCCAGCAGTTTAGGGACAGGGAACCTCCCTGGGGCCAACGTCCTGACTTTC.

The rearrangement links TRBV6-6 to TRBJ1-4; 8 positions agree with TRBD1. CDR1 MNHNY and CDR2 SVGAGI come from the germline V gene (reference sequence). V dropped 3 bases and J dropped 6; count of bases not matched to a gene: 9. The CDR3 is 16 residues long. CDR3 nucleotides: TGTGCCAGCAGTTATTCCCAGGGGGCGGAGTATGAAAAACTGTTTTTT. It codes for CASSYSQGAEYEKLFF.

The chain uses TRBV5-4 and TRBJ2-5; perhaps TRBD1 as D (5 bases). Germline assignment: CDR1 SGHNT and CDR2 YYREEE (reference sequence). This CDR3 has 14 amino acids. The germline V and J ends were trimmed by 0 bases and 5 bases, with 11 bases remaining between them. The CDR3 DNA is TGTGCCAGCAGCTTGGTAGCAGGGTACGAGACCCAGTACTTC. Its translation: CASSLVAGYETQYF. Complete variable domain (other parts from reference TRBV5-4 and TRBJ2-5): ETGVTQSPTHLIKTRGQQVTLRCSSQSGHNTVSWYQQALGQGPQFIFQYYREEENGRGNFPPRFSGLQFPNYSSELNVNALELDDSALYLCASSLVAGYETQYFGPGTRLLVL.

This chain connects TRBV27 to TRBJ2-2; 9 nucleotides match TRBD2. Germline loops: CDR1 MNHEY, CDR2 SMNVEV (reference sequence). Losses at the gene ends were 6 bases for V and 0 bases for J; bases not matched to a gene: 5. The CDR3 is 16 amino acids. The CDR3 DNA reads as TGTGCCAGCAGCCTTAGCGGGAGATCGAACACCGGGGAGCTGTTTTTT. Translation gives CASSLSGRSNTGELFF.

This chain uses TRBV5-8 with TRBJ1-4, with D possibly matching TRBD1 (5 bases). CDR1 and CDR2 (germline): SGHTS, YDEGEE. The CDR3 loop spans 16 amino acids. V was pared by 0 bases and J by 4 bases, with 13 bases between. CDR3 nucleotides: TGTGCCAGCAGCTTGGGACAAGGGGTCGTTAATGAAAAACTGTTTTTT. Translated, it gives CASSLGQGVVNEKLFF.